This TCR beta chain was sequenced in a study of CD8 T cells in Susac syndrome. Regarding the study as a whole: The study's TCR sequencing and HLA analysis covered a relatively small number of individuals, and the study acknowledged this.

Random hexamers were used to reverse transcribe 0.5 to 1 ug of RNA. An immunoSEQ multiplex PCR generated amplified TCR beta CDR3 products spanning 54 Vbeta and 13 Jbeta. Each CDR3 protein is one row after TCRdb ran MiXCR on the immunoSEQ multiplex PCR reads. Of a few hundred thousand distinct CDR3 sequences detected, approximately 84% appear once; the ten largest clones hold 0.095% to 0.14%. On this clonotype itself: The antigen is undetermined.

The germline CDR1 and CDR2 sequences are SGHKS and YYEKEE (reference sequence). The CDR3 is 16 residues long. V lost 2 bases and J lost 1, with 15 bases in between. The source of this sequence is a human donor with multiple sclerosis. Sequenced: CD8+ T cells from PBMCs. The V call is TRBV5-5, the J call TRBJ1-1; no firm D call. CDR3 residues: CASSFLLLPPNTEAFF. CDR3 DNA: TGTGCCAGCAGCTTCCTCTTACTTCCACCGAACACTGAAGCTTTCTTT.